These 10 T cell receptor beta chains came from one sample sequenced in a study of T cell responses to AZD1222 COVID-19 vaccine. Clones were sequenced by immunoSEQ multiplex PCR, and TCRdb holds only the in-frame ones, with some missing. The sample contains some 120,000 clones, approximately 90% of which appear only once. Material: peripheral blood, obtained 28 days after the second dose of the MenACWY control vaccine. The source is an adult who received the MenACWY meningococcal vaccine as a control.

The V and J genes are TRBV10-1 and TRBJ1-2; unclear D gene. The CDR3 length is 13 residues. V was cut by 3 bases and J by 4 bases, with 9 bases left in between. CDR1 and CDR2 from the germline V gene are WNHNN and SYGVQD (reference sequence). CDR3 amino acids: CASSDRDSYGYTF. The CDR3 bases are TGCGCCAGCAGTGATCGGGATTCCTATGGCTACACCTTC.

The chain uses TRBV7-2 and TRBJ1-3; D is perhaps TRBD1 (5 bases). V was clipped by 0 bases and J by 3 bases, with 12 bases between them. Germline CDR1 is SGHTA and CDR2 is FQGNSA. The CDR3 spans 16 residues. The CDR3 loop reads CASSLAGAGDGNTIYF. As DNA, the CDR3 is TGTGCCAGCAGCTTAGCCGGGGCGGGGGATGGAAACACCATATATTTT.

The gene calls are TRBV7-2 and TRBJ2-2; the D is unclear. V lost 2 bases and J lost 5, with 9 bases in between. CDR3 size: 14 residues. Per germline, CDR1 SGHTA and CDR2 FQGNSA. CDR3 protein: CASSLWSRTGELFF. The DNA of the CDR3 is TGTGCCAGCAGCTTATGGTCTAGGACCGGGGAGCTGTTTTTT.

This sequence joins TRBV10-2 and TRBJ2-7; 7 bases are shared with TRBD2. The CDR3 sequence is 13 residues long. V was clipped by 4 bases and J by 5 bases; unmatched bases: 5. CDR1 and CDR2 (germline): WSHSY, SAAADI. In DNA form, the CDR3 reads TGCGCCAGCAGTGGGGGACTATCTAACGAGCAGTACGTC. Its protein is CASSGGLSNEQYV.

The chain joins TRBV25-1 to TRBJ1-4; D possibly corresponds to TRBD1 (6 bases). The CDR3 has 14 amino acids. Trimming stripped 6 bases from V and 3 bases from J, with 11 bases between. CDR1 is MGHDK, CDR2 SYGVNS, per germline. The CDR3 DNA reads TGTGCCAGCAGCAGGGACACGGCTAATGAAAAACTGTTTTTT. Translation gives CASSRDTANEKLFF.

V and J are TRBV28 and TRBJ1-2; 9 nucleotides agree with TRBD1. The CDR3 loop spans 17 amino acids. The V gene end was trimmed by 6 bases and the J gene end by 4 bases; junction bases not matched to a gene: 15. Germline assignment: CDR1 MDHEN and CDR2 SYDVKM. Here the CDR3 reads CASRPPPDRGFTYGYTF. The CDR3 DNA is TGTGCCAGCAGGCCGCCCCCGGACAGGGGATTTACCTATGGCTACACCTTC.

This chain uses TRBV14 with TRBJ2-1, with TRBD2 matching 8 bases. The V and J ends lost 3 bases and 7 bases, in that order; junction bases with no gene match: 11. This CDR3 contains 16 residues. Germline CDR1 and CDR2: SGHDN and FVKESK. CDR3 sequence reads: CASSHRAGVTRNEQFF. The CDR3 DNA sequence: TGTGCCAGCAGCCACCGAGCGGGAGTCACGAGGAATGAGCAGTTCTTC.

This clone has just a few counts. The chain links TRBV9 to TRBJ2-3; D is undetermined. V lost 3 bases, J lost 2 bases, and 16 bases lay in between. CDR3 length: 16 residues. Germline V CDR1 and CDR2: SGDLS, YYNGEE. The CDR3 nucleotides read TGTGCCAGCAGCGCAAAGACGGTATGGACCACAGATACGCAGTATTTT. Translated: CASSAKTVWTTDTQYF.

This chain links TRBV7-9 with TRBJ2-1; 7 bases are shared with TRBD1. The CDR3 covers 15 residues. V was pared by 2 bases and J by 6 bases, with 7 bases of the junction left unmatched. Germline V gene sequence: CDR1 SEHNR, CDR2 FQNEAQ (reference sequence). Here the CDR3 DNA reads TGTGCCAGCAGCTTAATTCGGGGACAGATCAATGAGCAGTTCTTC. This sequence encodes CASSLIRGQINEQFF.

This CDR3 is CASSQFGTQNQPQHF. CDR3 sequence (DNA): TGTGCCAGCAGCCAATTTGGGACACAGAATCAGCCCCAGCATTTT. The J gene is TRBJ1-5, the V gene TRBV16, with D maybe TRBD1 (6 bases). V was trimmed by 1 base and J by 4 bases, leaving 11 bases between them. This CDR3 is built from 15 residues. Germline V lookup: CDR1 KGHSY, CDR2 FQNENV.